The 15 T cell receptor beta chains in this list originate from one sample, sequenced in a study of T cell repertoires in cytomegalovirus infection. TCRdb re-derived calls from the reads in MiXCR, one entry per CDR3 protein. The sample holds fewer than 350,000 distinct CDR3 sequences, under 35% seen once. The antigens these receptors bind are not known. The sample consisted of cultured PBMCs, taken from culture after CMV antigen stimulation. The receptors originated from a human donor in good health (CMV status not recorded). Some clones in this sample may be carry-over from other donors' samples.

The CDR3 reads CASSPRPVGNTGELFF. The CDR3 nucleotides read TGTGCCAGCAGTCCCCGCCCTGTCGGTAACACCGGGGAGCTGTTTTTT. The chain has TRBV27 and TRBJ2-2; no definite D call. CDR1 and CDR2 (germline): MNHEY, SMNVEV (reference sequence). CDR3 length equals 16 residues. Trimming cost V 5 bases and J 2 bases, with 15 bases left between them.

The rearrangement links TRBV19 to TRBJ1-2; perhaps TRBD1 as D (6 bases). Germline CDR1 and CDR2: LNHDA and SQIVND (reference sequence). There are 13 residues in the CDR3. Trimming removed 11 bases from V and 8 bases from J, with 21 bases in between. This chain's CDR3 is CASLGGAPGGYTF. The CDR3 DNA is TGTGCCTCTCTTGGGGGCGCCCCTGGGGGCTACACCTTC.

This chain joins TRBV2 and TRBJ1-2; TRBD1 matches 8 bases. The CDR3 is made up of 14 amino acids. V gave up 3 bases and J gave up 8 bases; unmatched junction bases: 8. CDR1 is SNHLY, CDR2 FYNNEI, per germline. The DNA of the CDR3 is TGTGCCAGCAGTGAGTTCCAGGGGGCAGAGGGCTACACCTTC. This encodes CASSEFQGAEGYTF. The full variable domain, completed using reference TRBV2 and TRBJ1-2, is EPEVTQTPSHQVTQMGQEVILRCVPISNHLYFYWYRQILGQKVEFLVSFYNNEISEKSEIFDDQFSVERPDGSNFTLKIRSTKLEDSAMYFCASSEFQGAEGYTFGSGTRLTVV.

V is TRBV20-1 and J is TRBJ1-1; 11 nucleotides line up with TRBD1. V shed 0 bases and J 3 bases; nucleotides not matched to a gene: 9. Germline V gene sequence: CDR1 DFQATT, CDR2 SNEGSKA (reference sequence). This CDR3 contains 17 residues. This CDR3 is CSAREDRGRVWDTEAFF. For the CDR3, the DNA is TGCAGTGCTAGAGAGGACAGGGGGCGCGTGTGGGACACTGAAGCTTTCTTT.

This clonotype came up many times. The chain joins TRBV7-2 to TRBJ2-7; 7 bases are shared with TRBD2. The CDR3 runs 16 residues. The V and J ends lost 5 bases and 6 bases, in that order; junction bases with no gene match: 16. Per the germline V gene, CDR1 is SGHTA and CDR2 is FQGNSA. For the CDR3, the DNA is TGTGCCAGCAGCAAAGCAACTAGCGCCTTAGTACGCGAGCAGTACTTC. Its protein is CASSKATSALVREQYF.

CDR3 in amino acids: CASSSSGLADEQYF. Written as DNA, the CDR3 is TGTGCCAGCAGCTCATCGGGACTAGCGGATGAGCAGTACTTC. The chain links TRBV7-9 to TRBJ2-7; 11 nucleotides match TRBD2. The CDR3 consists of 14 residues. Germline loops: CDR1 SEHNR, CDR2 FQNEAQ (reference sequence). V was clipped by 4 bases and J by 7 bases; unmatched bases: 6.

The chain links TRBV7-9 to TRBJ2-3; 7 bases line up with TRBD2. Germline-derived CDR1 and CDR2 are SEHNR and FQNEAQ (reference sequence). CDR3 length: 14 residues. Losses at the gene ends were 4 bases for V and 4 bases for J; bases not matched to a gene: 5. The DNA of the CDR3 is TGTGCCAGCAGCTATCGCGGGAGTTCAGATACGCAGTATTTT. It encodes CASSYRGSSDTQYF.

This sequence joins TRBV20-1 and TRBJ2-1; D uncertain. This CDR3 has 14 residues. Germline V CDR1 and CDR2: DFQATT, SNEGSKA (reference sequence). The V end was cut by 3 bases, the J end by 0 bases, with 9 bases between. Here the CDR3 DNA reads TGCAGTGCTAGCAGTACGAGCTCCTACAATGAGCAGTTCTTC. It encodes CSASSTSSYNEQFF.

This rearrangement joins TRBV4-1 to TRBJ2-2, with TRBD2 matching 8 bases. Germline CDR1 reads MGHRA; CDR2 reads YSYEKL. The V segment lost 0 bases and the J segment 0 bases; nucleotides outside the gene matches: 9. The CDR3 consists of 19 residues. Here the CDR3 reads CASSQDQGLAGANTGELFF. CDR3 bases: TGCGCCAGCAGCCAAGATCAGGGGCTAGCGGGCGCGAACACCGGGGAGCTGTTTTTT.

The CDR3 DNA follows: TGTGCCAGCAGCTTCCTAGGGGGGAACACTGAAGCTTTCTTT. Protein sequence: CASSFLGGNTEAFF. This chain joins TRBV7-9 and TRBJ1-1, with a tentative D call TRBD1 (6 bases). V dropped 3 bases and J dropped 1 base, with 9 bases sitting between them. The CDR3 runs to 14 residues. Germline CDR1 reads SEHNR; CDR2 reads FQNEAQ (reference sequence).

This clonotype turned up a few times. This sequence joins TRBV28 and TRBJ2-7; TRBD1 aligns across 10 bases. The germline V gene encodes CDR1 MDHEN and CDR2 SYDVKM. The V segment lost 6 bases and the J segment 6 bases; nucleotides outside the gene matches: 17. CDR3 size: 17 residues. CDR3 bases: TGTGCCAGCAGGTTAAATTATTGGGGACAGGGGCATTTCGAGCAGTACTTC. Amino acid sequence: CASRLNYWGQGHFEQYF. Using reference TRBV28 and TRBJ2-7 for the parts outside the CDR3, the full variable domain is DVKVTQSSRYLVKRTGEKVFLECVQDMDHENMFWYRQDPGLGLRLIYFSYDVKMKEKGDIPEGYSVSREKKERFSLILESASTNQTSMYLCASRLNYWGQGHFEQYFGPGTRLTVT.

This clonotype was seen a single time. The V and J genes are TRBV15 and TRBJ2-2, with D perhaps being TRBD1 or TRBD2 (6 bases each). Germline V gives CDR1 LNHNV, CDR2 YYDKDF (reference sequence). V shed 0 bases and J shed 0 bases, with 14 bases lying between them. The CDR3 runs to 18 residues. Here the CDR3 DNA reads TGTGCCACCAGCAGAGATTGGGGGGCAATTTCGAACACCGGGGAGCTGTTTTTT. Translation: CATSRDWGAISNTGELFF.

V usage is TRBV29-1 and J usage is TRBJ1-1; D call uncertain. V was pared by 3 bases and J by 3 bases, with 11 bases between. Germline V CDR1 and CDR2: SQVTM, ANQGSEA. The CDR3 has 13 amino acids. CDR3 nucleotides: TGCAGCGTTGAGGCAGGCCGATACACTGAAGCTTTCTTT. Amino acids: CSVEAGRYTEAFF.

The chain joins TRBV7-2 to TRBJ2-3; D unresolved. V was trimmed by 6 bases and J by 0 bases, leaving 13 bases between them. The V gene's germline CDR1 is SGHTA and CDR2 FQGNSA. The CDR3 covers 15 residues. The CDR3 is CASRPRVLSTDTQYF. The CDR3 DNA is TGTGCCAGCAGGCCTAGGGTCCTTAGCACAGATACGCAGTATTTT.

Remarks on this clonotype: An end of the junction differs from the germline gene, which may be a read error. V gene TRBV5-3 combines with J gene TRBJ2-5, with TRBD1 as a possible D gene (6 bases). TRBV5-3 is flagged as an ORF with uncertain function. CDR3 length: 17 amino acids. The CDR3 DNA is TGTGCCAGCAGCTTGGCCAAGCTCGGCAGGGGCGGCGAGACCCAGTACTTC. Protein: CASSLAKLGRGGETQYF.